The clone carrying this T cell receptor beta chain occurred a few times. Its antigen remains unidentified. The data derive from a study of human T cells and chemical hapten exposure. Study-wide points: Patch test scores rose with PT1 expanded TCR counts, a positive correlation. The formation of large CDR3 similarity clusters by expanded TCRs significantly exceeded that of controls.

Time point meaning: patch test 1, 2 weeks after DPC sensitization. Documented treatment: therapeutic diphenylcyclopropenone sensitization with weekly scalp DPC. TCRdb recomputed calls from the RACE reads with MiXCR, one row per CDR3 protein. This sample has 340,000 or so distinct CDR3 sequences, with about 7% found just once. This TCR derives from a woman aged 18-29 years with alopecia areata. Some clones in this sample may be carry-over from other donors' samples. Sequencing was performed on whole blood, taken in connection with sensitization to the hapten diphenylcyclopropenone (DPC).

The CDR3 region has the DNA TGTGCCAGCTCAGATAGACAAGAAGGTATCTATGGCTACACCTTC. It translates to CASSDRQEGIYGYTF. The V gene is TRBV18, the J gene TRBJ1-2; no firm D call. Between the trimmed V and J ends, which lost 5 bases and 4 bases, there was a span of 17 bases. Per the germline V gene, CDR1 is KGHSH and CDR2 is LQKENI. This CDR3 has 15 residues.